One and the same sample provided the 6 T cell receptor beta chains below, sequenced in a study of CD8 T cells in Susac syndrome (dated by TCRdb to between 2018 and 2020). Library prep was done by the immunoSEQ multiplex PCR assay. RNA was extracted using the RNeasy kit, and about 0.45 to 1 ug of the RNA was reverse transcribed with random hexamers. TCRdb reanalyzed the raw reads on its own, using fastp at Q25 for trimming and MiXCR for clone calling, and kept in-frame beta chains. Each entry is one CDR3 protein sequence, shown with its most common DNA and genes. The sample table lists some 140,000 distinct CDR3 sequences, roughly 76% of them with a count of one. The top ten constitute roughly 0.53% of the sample. Input material: CD8+ T cells from PBMCs. These receptors all stem from a human donor with multiple sclerosis.

The V call is TRBV11-2, the J call TRBJ2-3; D gene ambiguous. Per germline, CDR1 SGHAT and CDR2 FQNNGV. Trimming removed 1 base from V and 10 bases from J, with 15 bases in between. This CDR3 is 14 amino acids long. The CDR3 is CASSLASGRGSQYF. DNA for the CDR3: TGTGCCAGCAGCTTAGCTTCTGGTCGTGGTTCGCAGTATTTT.

This chain's CDR3 is CASSPGQATYGYTF. For the CDR3, the DNA is TGTGCCAGCAGTCCAGGACAGGCCACCTATGGCTACACCTTC. The rearrangement links TRBV2 to TRBJ1-2; 7 bases line up with TRBD1. The germline CDR1 and CDR2 sequences are SNHLY and FYNNEI. V was pared by 5 bases and J by 4 bases, with 7 bases of the junction left unmatched. This CDR3 has 14 residues. The variable domain in full, with the rest retrieved from reference TRBV2 and TRBJ1-2, is EPEVTQTPSHQVTQMGQEVILRCVPISNHLYFYWYRQILGQKVEFLVSFYNNEISEKSEIFDDQFSVERPDGSNFTLKIRSTKLEDSAMYFCASSPGQATYGYTFGSGTRLTVV.

This clonotype was seen a handful of times. This chain links TRBV6-1 with TRBJ1-6; no clear D gene. Germline lookup yields CDR1 MNHNS and CDR2 SASEGT. This CDR3 comprises 16 residues. V lost 10 bases and J 8 bases, leaving 24 bases between the germline ends. The CDR3 loop is CATKNTGFNLDSPLHF. In DNA form, the CDR3 reads TGTGCCACCAAAAACACGGGGTTTAACCTAGATTCACCCCTCCACTTT.

The rearrangement uses TRBV6-5 and TRBJ2-3; weak D call: TRBD1 (5 bases). The CDR3 runs 15 residues. Deletions cut 7 bases from V and 8 bases from J, with 22 bases between. Looked up from germline, CDR1 is MNHEY and CDR2 is SVGAGI. CDR3 nucleotide sequence: TGTGCCAGCAAATACCTCCACGAAGGGGCCGGTACGCAGTATTTT. Amino acids: CASKYLHEGAGTQYF.

The chain has TRBV19 and TRBJ1-5; no clear D. The CDR3 length is 15 residues. V shed 6 bases and J shed 1 base, with 13 bases lying between them. Germline CDR1 and CDR2: LNHDA and SQIVND (reference sequence). The CDR3 nucleotides are TGTGCCAGTAGGAACCCAACCGGGAGCAATCAGCCCCAGCATTTT. As protein: CASRNPTGSNQPQHF. Looking up the rest from reference TRBV19 and TRBJ1-5 gives the full variable domain: DGGITQSPKYLFRKEGQNVTLSCEQNLNHDAMYWYRQDPGQGLRLIYYSQIVNDFQKGDIAEGYSVSREKKESFPLTVTSAQKNPTAFYLCASRNPTGSNQPQHFGDGTRLSIL.

The genes are TRBV4-1 and TRBJ1-1, with D possibly TRBD1 on 6 matching bases. V was clipped by 0 bases and J by 4 bases, with 12 bases between them. The CDR3 sequence is 15 residues long. Germline CDR1 is MGHRA and CDR2 is YSYEKL. The CDR3 DNA reads as TGCGCCAGCAGCCAAGATGGCAGGGGAACCACTGAAGCTTTCTTT. It translates to CASSQDGRGTTEAFF.